These 29 T cell receptor beta chains share one sample of origin, sequenced in a study of blood T cell repertoires in COVID-19. Sequenced by immunoSEQ multiplex PCR; TCRdb stores in-frame clones only, minus some. The data hold hundreds of thousands of clones, with approximately 88% observed a single time. Sequences were obtained from peripheral blood. The source is a man aged 55 to 69 who had recovered from COVID-19.

The CDR3 DNA is TGTGCCCGATGTGACAGGGGGTCGGGTGAGCAGTTCTTC. This translates into CARCDRGSGEQFF. V is TRBV30 and J is TRBJ2-1; 9 nucleotides align to TRBD1. CDR3 length: 13 amino acids. Germline loops: CDR1 GTSNPN, CDR2 SVGIG (reference sequence). The ends lost 8 bases at V and 9 bases at J; junction bases unmatched: 11.

The chain employs TRBV2 and TRBJ1-1; 8 nucleotides align to TRBD1. This CDR3 is 17 amino acids long. The junction had 11 bases not matched to a gene; V was cut back by 4 bases and J by 1 base. Germline assignment: CDR1 SNHLY and CDR2 FYNNEI. This CDR3 is CASSVGRGRGPNTEAFF. The CDR3, as DNA: TGTGCCAGCAGTGTGGGCCGCGGCAGGGGGCCGAACACTGAAGCTTTCTTT.

This clone was seen a single time. The chain is built from TRBV7-2 and TRBJ2-1; no firm D call. The CDR3 is 14 amino acids. The V end lost 5 bases, the J end lost 6 bases, and 14 bases lay between the germline ends. The germline V gene has CDR1 SGHTA and CDR2 FQGNSA. The CDR3 DNA follows: TGTGCCAGCAGCGCAGTGAGTAGGAGCAATGAGCAGTTCTTC. Protein product: CASSAVSRSNEQFF.

The genes are TRBV24-1 and TRBJ1-5; tentatively, D is TRBD1 (5 bases). This CDR3 comprises 13 residues. Germline V gene sequence: CDR1 KGHDR, CDR2 SFDVKD. The V and J ends lost 8 bases and 4 bases respectively, with 11 bases between them. DNA of the CDR3: TGTGCCACCAAAGCGTACAGGAATCAGCCCCAGCATTTT. This sequence encodes CATKAYRNQPQHF.

The chain couples TRBV4-1 to TRBJ1-2; TRBD1 might be the D (5 bases). Germline V gene sequence: CDR1 MGHRA, CDR2 YSYEKL. The CDR3 loop spans 16 amino acids. Trimming stripped 0 bases from V and 3 bases from J, with 14 bases between. The CDR3 DNA reads TGCGCCAGCAGCCAAGATGGGGGGGTCGACTACTATGGCTACACCTTC. Translated, it gives CASSQDGGVDYYGYTF.

The chain is built from TRBV3-1 (or the pseudogene TRBV3-2) and TRBJ1-2, with D perhaps TRBD1 (5 bases). The CDR3 has 14 residues. Trimming removed 6 bases from V and 8 bases from J, with 19 bases in between. In germline, CDR1 is LGHDT, CDR2 YNNKEL (reference sequence). CDR3 DNA: TGTGCCAGCAGTCCTGGCGGGGGGTTAGTAGGCTACACCTTC. Residues: CASSPGGGLVGYTF.

The rearrangement uses TRBV3-1 (or the pseudogene TRBV3-2) and TRBJ2-7; perhaps TRBD2 as D (6 bases). The CDR3 has 13 amino acids. Germline assignment: CDR1 LGHDT and CDR2 YNNKEL (reference sequence). Between the trimmed V and J ends, which lost 4 bases and 3 bases, there was a span of 10 bases. The CDR3 reads CASSPLGGYEQYF. The CDR3 nucleotides read TGTGCCAGCAGCCCTCTGGGGGGCTACGAGCAGTACTTC.

This clone was picked up one time. The chain joins TRBV6-5 to TRBJ2-3, with 13 bases aligning to TRBD2. V lost 8 bases and J lost 4; bases outside the gene matches: 3. The germline gives CDR1 MNHEY, CDR2 SVGAGI. The CDR3 covers 14 residues. CDR3 DNA: TGTGCCAGCCGGGGACTAGCGGGGCCAGATACGCAGTATTTT. This encodes CASRGLAGPDTQYF.

The rearrangement uses TRBV2 and TRBJ1-5; 11 nucleotides align to TRBD1. The CDR3 covers 15 residues. Germline lookup yields CDR1 SNHLY and CDR2 FYNNEI. With V trimmed by 7 bases and J by 1 base, 3 bases remained unmatched. Written as DNA, the CDR3 is TGTGCCAGCAATGGGGACAGGGGGAGCAATCAGCCCCAGCATTTT. It specifies CASNGDRGSNQPQHF.

The chain joins TRBV6-1 to TRBJ2-7; the match to TRBD2 covers 7 bases. This CDR3 has 19 amino acids. CDR1 is MNHNS, CDR2 SASEGT, per germline. Trimming took 3 bases from V and 1 from J; bases not matched to a gene: 18. The CDR3 sequence: CASSEIRWRGGSSSYEQYF. The CDR3 bases are TGTGCCAGCAGTGAGATAAGGTGGCGGGGAGGGAGCAGTTCCTACGAGCAGTACTTC.

The genes are TRBV6-1 and TRBJ1-4; 8 bases align to TRBD1. After removal of 4 bases from V and 4 bases from J, the junction contained 8 bases not matched to a gene. Germline V lookup: CDR1 MNHNS, CDR2 SASEGT. The CDR3 is 16 residues long. CDR3 nucleotide sequence: TGTGCCAGCAGTGGCGGACAGGGAGGACGTAATGAAAAACTGTTTTTT. Translating gives CASSGGQGGRNEKLFF.

V usage is TRBV2 and J usage is TRBJ2-6, with 8 bases aligning to TRBD1. The V gene end was trimmed by 5 bases and the J gene end by 0 bases; junction bases not matched to a gene: 6. The germline CDR1 and CDR2 sequences are SNHLY and FYNNEI. The CDR3 contains 17 residues. The DNA of the CDR3 is TGTGCCAGCAGTCCAGGGGGCACCCGCTCTGGGGCCAACGTCCTGACTTTC. Its protein is CASSPGGTRSGANVLTF.

The chain uses TRBV5-1 and TRBJ2-2; 11 positions match TRBD1. V trimming: 5 bases; J trimming: 4 bases; junction bases outside the gene matches: 7. The CDR3 runs 16 residues. Looked up from germline, CDR1 is SGHRS and CDR2 is YFSETQ. CDR3 sequence: CASRAGTGGSTGELFF. The DNA of the CDR3 is TGCGCCAGCAGAGCCGGGACAGGGGGAAGCACCGGGGAGCTGTTTTTT.

This clone was observed a few times. CDR3 sequence: CASSAGVAGSTDTQYF. The CDR3 DNA is TGTGCCAGCAGCGCCGGAGTAGCGGGCAGCACAGATACGCAGTATTTT. The chain joins TRBV7-8 to TRBJ2-3; 7 nucleotides line up with TRBD2. The V and J ends lost 5 bases and 0 bases, in that order; junction bases with no gene match: 8. This CDR3 is built from 16 residues. Germline-derived CDR1 and CDR2 are SGHVS and FQNEAQ.

V is TRBV28 and J is TRBJ2-7; 9 positions match TRBD1. The CDR3 totals 16 residues. V trimming: 2 bases; J trimming: 3 bases; junction bases outside the gene matches: 8. Germline assignment: CDR1 MDHEN and CDR2 SYDVKM. This CDR3 is CASSLRGGQGFYEQYF. The DNA for the CDR3 is TGTGCCAGCAGTTTAAGGGGGGGACAGGGATTCTACGAGCAGTACTTC. Full variable domain (outside the CDR3, taken from reference TRBV28 and TRBJ2-7): DVKVTQSSRYLVKRTGEKVFLECVQDMDHENMFWYRQDPGLGLRLIYFSYDVKMKEKGDIPEGYSVSREKKERFSLILESASTNQTSMYLCASSLRGGQGFYEQYFGPGTRLTVT.

The chain combines TRBV7-2 with TRBJ2-3; 8 bases map to TRBD1. The CDR3 runs 15 residues. Trimming cost V 5 bases and J 2 bases; bases outside gene matches: 6. Germline V gene data show CDR1 as SGHTA and CDR2 as FQGNSA. The CDR3 here is CASSPRQGFTDTQYF. In DNA form, the CDR3 reads TGTGCCAGCAGCCCCCGACAGGGGTTCACAGATACGCAGTATTTT. Supplemented by reference TRBV7-2 and TRBJ2-3, the full variable domain reads GAGVSQSPSNKVTEKGKDVELRCDPISGHTALYWYRQSLGQGLEFLIYFQGNSAPDKSGLPSDRFSAERTGGSVSTLTIQRTQQEDSAVYLCASSPRQGFTDTQYFGPGTRLTVL.

The CDR3 DNA sequence: TGTGCCAGCAGCTTAACAGCCTACACCGGGGAGCTGTTTTTT. Translating it yields CASSLTAYTGELFF. The chain carries TRBV11-3 and TRBJ2-2; no clear D gene. Germline V gene lookup returns CDR1 SGHNT and CDR2 YENEEA. V was trimmed by 2 bases and J by 3 bases, leaving 7 bases between them. The CDR3 runs 14 residues. The variable domain in full, completed from reference TRBV11-3 and TRBJ2-2, reads EAGVVQSPRYKIIEKKQPVAFWCNPISGHNTLYWYLQNLGQGPELLIRYENEEAVDDSQLPKDRFSAERLKGVDSTLKIQPAELGDSAVYLCASSLTAYTGELFFGEGSRLTVL.

The rearrangement links TRBV30 to TRBJ2-7, with 14 positions matching TRBD2. CDR1 is GTSNPN and CDR2 is SVGIG in the germline V gene (reference sequence). V gave up 3 bases and J gave up 3 bases; unmatched junction bases: 1. CDR3 length: 14 amino acids. In DNA form, the CDR3 reads TGTGCCTGGAGGACTAGCGGGAGGGTCTACGAGCAGTACTTC. As protein: CAWRTSGRVYEQYF. The whole variable domain, filled in from reference TRBV30 and TRBJ2-7, reads SQTIHQWPATLVQPVGSPLSLECTVEGTSNPNLYWYRQAAGRGLQLLFYSVGIGQISSEVPQNLSASRPQDRQFILSSKKLLLSDSGFYLCAWRTSGRVYEQYFGPGTRLTVT.

V gene TRBV5-5 combines with J gene TRBJ2-7; the match to TRBD2 covers 7 bases. J was trimmed by 0 bases and V by 4 bases; bases with no gene match: 10. The CDR3 loop spans 16 amino acids. Germline lookup yields CDR1 SGHKS and CDR2 YYEKEE (reference sequence). CDR3: CASSQSGARISYEQYF. CDR3 DNA: TGTGCCAGCAGCCAAAGCGGGGCGAGGATCTCCTACGAGCAGTACTTC.

In its sample, this clone was seen once. V gene TRBV7-3 combines with J gene TRBJ2-2; 10 nucleotides agree with TRBD2. This CDR3 contains 15 residues. Germline CDR1 and CDR2: SGHTA and FQGTGA. V was pared by 1 base and J by 5 bases, with 1 base of the junction left unmatched. The CDR3 sequence is CASSLIAGGTGELFF. The CDR3 coding sequence is TGTGCCAGCAGCTTAATAGCGGGGGGAACCGGGGAGCTGTTTTTT.

V usage is TRBV24-1 and J usage is TRBJ2-3, with a possible D match to TRBD2 (5 bases). The CDR3 has 15 amino acids. Germline CDR1 reads KGHDR; CDR2 reads SFDVKD. Trimming took off 4 bases at V and 2 bases at J, with 12 bases between the two ends. This CDR3 is CATSDPSTNTDTQYF. The CDR3 nucleotides read TGTGCCACCAGTGACCCCTCGACTAACACAGATACGCAGTATTTT.

The chain uses TRBV19 and TRBJ2-4; TRBD2 matches 14 bases. V gave up 4 bases and J gave up 1 base; unmatched junction bases: 9. This CDR3 contains 19 residues. Germline values: CDR1 LNHDA, CDR2 SQIVND (reference sequence). CDR3 protein: CASSTLGTSGGRAKNIQYF. Written as DNA, the CDR3 is TGTGCCAGTAGTACCCTCGGGACTAGCGGGGGCCGGGCCAAAAACATTCAGTACTTC.

The chain joins TRBV5-4 to TRBJ2-5, with D possibly matching TRBD2 (5 bases). The V end lost 4 bases, the J end lost 5 bases, and 15 bases lay between the germline ends. CDR3 length equals 14 residues. Germline CDR1 SGHNT, CDR2 YYREEE (reference sequence). The CDR3: CASSRGSGWETQYF. The CDR3 DNA reads as TGTGCCAGCAGCCGGGGTTCTGGTTGGGAGACCCAGTACTTC.

CDR3 coding DNA: TGCGCCAGCAGCTTAGCTCCTAGCGGGGGGGCTGGTCTGCACATTCAGTACTTC. Encoded protein: CASSLAPSGGAGLHIQYF. The V call is TRBV5-1, the J call TRBJ2-4, with 12 bases that match TRBD2. V lost 2 bases and J lost 8; bases outside the gene matches: 14. Looked up from germline, CDR1 is SGHRS and CDR2 is YFSETQ. This CDR3 has 18 amino acids.

The table lists this clone with a count of one. The chain employs TRBV6-5 and TRBJ1-1; 9 positions agree with TRBD1. The CDR3 length is 15 residues. After removal of 6 bases from V and 4 bases from J, the junction contained 9 bases not matched to a gene. The germline CDR1 and CDR2 sequences are MNHEY and SVGAGI. The CDR3 bases are TGTGCCAGCAGAAACGACAGGGGGGGGAGCACTGAAGCTTTCTTT. This sequence encodes CASRNDRGGSTEAFF.

This chain joins TRBV19 and TRBJ1-2; possibly TRBD1 for D (6 bases). The CDR3 has 16 residues. CDR1 and CDR2 (germline): LNHDA, SQIVND (reference sequence). Trimming removed 2 bases at V and 1 base at J, with 14 bases between. This chain's CDR3 is CASSINGGQLNYGYTF. CDR3 DNA sequence: TGTGCCAGTAGTATAAACGGGGGGCAGCTTAACTATGGCTACACCTTC.

The chain uses TRBV7-3 and TRBJ2-3; TRBD2 matches 8 bases. Per germline, CDR1 SGHTA and CDR2 FQGTGA. This CDR3 contains 15 residues. Germline trimming cut 4 bases from V and 5 bases from J; bases unmatched to any gene: 8. The CDR3 sequence is CASSSPGLGRDTQYF. For the CDR3, the DNA is TGTGCCAGCAGCTCTCCGGGACTAGGGAGAGATACGCAGTATTTT.

This rearrangement joins TRBV30 to TRBJ2-7; 8 bases line up with TRBD1. The V gene's germline CDR1 is GTSNPN and CDR2 SVGIG (reference sequence). V lost 2 bases to trimming and J lost 0 bases; unmatched junction nucleotides: 3. The CDR3 has 14 residues. Written as DNA, the CDR3 is TGTGCCTGGAGTCGGGACAGGAGCTCCTACGAGCAGTACTTC. Amino acid sequence: CAWSRDRSSYEQYF. Complete variable domain (other parts from reference TRBV30 and TRBJ2-7): SQTIHQWPATLVQPVGSPLSLECTVEGTSNPNLYWYRQAAGRGLQLLFYSVGIGQISSEVPQNLSASRPQDRQFILSSKKLLLSDSGFYLCAWSRDRSSYEQYFGPGTRLTVT.

The rearrangement links TRBV5-8 to TRBJ2-3; possibly TRBD2 for D (7 bases). Germline V lookup: CDR1 SGHTS, CDR2 YDEGEE. V lost 0 bases to trimming and J lost 2 bases, with 10 bases between them. CDR3 length: 15 residues. The CDR3 nucleotides are TGTGCCAGCAGCTTGGTGGGGGGGCCCACAGATACGCAGTATTTT. Residues: CASSLVGGPTDTQYF.